This TCR beta chain was profiled in a study of blood T cell repertoires in COVID-19. Study details: COVID-19 samples from acute and convalescent phases originated in the United States, Italy and Spain. PBMCs, B-cell-depleted T cells, or T cells were the source of the cDNA or gDNA that made up the material.

V was trimmed by 3 bases and J by 0 bases, leaving 5 bases between them. CDR3 length: 13 amino acids. Original handling: The assay estimated nucleated cells by amplifying reference gene primers. This table comes from immunoSEQ multiplex PCR, and its TCRdb copy is limited to in-frame clones, with some not included. The D gene and trimming were derived from the DNA, and the V and J assignments and clone size from that table. The sample has about 380,000 clones, 85% seen once. The V call is TRBV12-3 or TRBV12-4, the J call TRBJ1-1, with D uncertain. The specimen was peripheral blood. The sequence came from a woman younger than 30 with acute or convalescent COVID-19. CDR3 amino acids: CASSFSLNTEAFF. As DNA, the CDR3 is TGTGCCAGCAGTTTTTCATTGAACACTGAAGCTTTCTTT.